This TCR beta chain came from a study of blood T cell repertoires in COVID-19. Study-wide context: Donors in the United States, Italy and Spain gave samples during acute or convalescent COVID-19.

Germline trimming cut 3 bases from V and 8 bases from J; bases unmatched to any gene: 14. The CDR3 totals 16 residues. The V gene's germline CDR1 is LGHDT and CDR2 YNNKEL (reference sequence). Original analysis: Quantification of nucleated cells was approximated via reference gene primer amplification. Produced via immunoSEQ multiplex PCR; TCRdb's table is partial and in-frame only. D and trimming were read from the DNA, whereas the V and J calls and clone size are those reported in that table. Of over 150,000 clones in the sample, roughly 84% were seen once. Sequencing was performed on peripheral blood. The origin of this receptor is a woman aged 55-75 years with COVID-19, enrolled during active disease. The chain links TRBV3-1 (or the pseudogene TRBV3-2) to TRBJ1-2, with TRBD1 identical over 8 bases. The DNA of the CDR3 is TGTGCCAGCAGCCAGCCCGGGACAGGTCGAACGCGGGGCTACACCTTC. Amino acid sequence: CASSQPGTGRTRGYTF.